The rows below give T cell receptor beta chains drawn from one sample of a study of CD8+CD57+ T cells in acquired aplastic anemia. TCRdb reanalysed the reads using MiXCR and keeps one entry per CDR3 protein. The sample has approximately 50,000 distinct CDR3 sequences, 70% to 80% seen once. Sequencing was performed on sorted CD4+, CD8+, or CD8+CD57+ T cells (not recorded which) from PBMCs. The receptors shown here come from a human donor in good health, serving as a control. CDR3s include the opening cysteine and the closing phenylalanine or tryptophan. Each record gives: J gene, V gene, CDR3 protein.

J: TRBJ2-7
V: TRBV10-3
CDR3: CAISGTASYEQYF

J: TRBJ1-2
V: TRBV20-1
CDR3: CSARGQGEYGYTF

J: TRBJ2-3
V: TRBV2
CDR3: CASSSWTGEAQYF

J: TRBJ2-7
V: TRBV15
CDR3: CATSRDRTSYEQYF

J: TRBJ1-4
V: TRBV20-1
CDR3: CSADRGRNEKLFF

J: TRBJ2-7
V: TRBV30
CDR3: CAWSVQGSEQYF

J: TRBJ2-1
V: TRBV7-9
CDR3: CASSLVGSAEQFF

J: TRBJ1-1
V: TRBV19
CDR3: CASSLELRATEAFF

J: TRBJ2-3
V: TRBV19
CDR3: CASSRGLPGVDTQYF

J: TRBJ2-3
V: TRBV20-1
CDR3: CSALPQAGDTDTQYF

J: TRBJ2-5
V: TRBV7-9
CDR3: CASSGTPIETQYF

J: TRBJ1-2
V: TRBV19
CDR3: CATTPPWGPLGYGYTF

J: TRBJ1-5
V: TRBV20-1
CDR3: CSASDRADQPQHF